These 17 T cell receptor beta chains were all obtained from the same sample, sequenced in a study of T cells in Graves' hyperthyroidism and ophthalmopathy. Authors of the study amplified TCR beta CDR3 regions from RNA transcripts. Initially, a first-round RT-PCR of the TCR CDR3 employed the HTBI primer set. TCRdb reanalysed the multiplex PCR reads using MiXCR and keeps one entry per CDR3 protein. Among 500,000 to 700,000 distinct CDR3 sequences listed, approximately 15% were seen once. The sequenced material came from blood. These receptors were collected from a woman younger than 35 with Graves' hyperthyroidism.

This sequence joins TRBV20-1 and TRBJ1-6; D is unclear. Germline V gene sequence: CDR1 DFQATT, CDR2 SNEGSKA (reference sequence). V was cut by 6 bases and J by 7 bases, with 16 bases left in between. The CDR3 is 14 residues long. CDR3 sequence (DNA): TGCAGTGCCGGAGACGGCTGGATGAATTCACCCCTCCACTTT. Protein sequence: CSAGDGWMNSPLHF.

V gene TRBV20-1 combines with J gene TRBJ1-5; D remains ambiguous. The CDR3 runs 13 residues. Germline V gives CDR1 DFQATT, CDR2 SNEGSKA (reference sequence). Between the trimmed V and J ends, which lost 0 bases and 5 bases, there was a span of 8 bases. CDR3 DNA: TGCAGTGCTAGAGATCAGTCGGATCAGCCCCAGCATTTT. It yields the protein CSARDQSDQPQHF.

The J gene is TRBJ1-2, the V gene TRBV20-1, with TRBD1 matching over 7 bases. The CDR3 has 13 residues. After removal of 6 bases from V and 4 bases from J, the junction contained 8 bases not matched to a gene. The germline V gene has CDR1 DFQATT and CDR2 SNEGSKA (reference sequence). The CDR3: CSATGDSPYGYTF. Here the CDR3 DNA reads TGCAGTGCCACCGGGGACAGCCCCTATGGCTACACCTTC.

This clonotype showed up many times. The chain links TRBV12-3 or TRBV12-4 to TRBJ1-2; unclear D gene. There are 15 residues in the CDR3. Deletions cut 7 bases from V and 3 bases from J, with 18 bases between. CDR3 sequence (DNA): TGTGCCAGCATTCCCGGACCGGTCGATTACTATGGCTACACCTTC. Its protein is CASIPGPVDYYGYTF.

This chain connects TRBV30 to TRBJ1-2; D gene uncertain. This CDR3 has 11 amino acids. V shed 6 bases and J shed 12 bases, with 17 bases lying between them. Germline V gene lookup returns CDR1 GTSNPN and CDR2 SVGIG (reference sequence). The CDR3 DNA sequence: TGTGCCTGTCTTGCAGGAATAACGCACACCTTC. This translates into CACLAGITHTF.

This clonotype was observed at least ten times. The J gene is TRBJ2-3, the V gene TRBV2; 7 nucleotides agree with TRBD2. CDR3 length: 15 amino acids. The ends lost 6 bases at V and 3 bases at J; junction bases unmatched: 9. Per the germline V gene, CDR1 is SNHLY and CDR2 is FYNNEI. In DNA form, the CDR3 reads TGTGCCAGCAGAAGACTAGCCCCAGGAACAGATACGCAGTATTTT. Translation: CASRRLAPGTDTQYF.

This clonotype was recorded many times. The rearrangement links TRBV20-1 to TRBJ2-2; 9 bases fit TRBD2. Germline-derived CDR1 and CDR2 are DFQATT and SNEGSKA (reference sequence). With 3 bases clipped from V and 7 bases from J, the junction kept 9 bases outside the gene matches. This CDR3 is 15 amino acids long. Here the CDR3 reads CSARLSGRGNGELFF. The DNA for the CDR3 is TGCAGTGCTAGGCTTAGCGGGAGAGGGAACGGGGAGCTGTTTTTT.

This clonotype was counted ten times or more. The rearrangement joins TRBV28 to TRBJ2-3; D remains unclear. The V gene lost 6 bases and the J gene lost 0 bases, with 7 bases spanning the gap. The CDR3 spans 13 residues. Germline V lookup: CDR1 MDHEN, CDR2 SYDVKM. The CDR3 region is CASRETSTDTQYF. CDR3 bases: TGTGCCAGCAGAGAGACAAGCACAGATACGCAGTATTTT.

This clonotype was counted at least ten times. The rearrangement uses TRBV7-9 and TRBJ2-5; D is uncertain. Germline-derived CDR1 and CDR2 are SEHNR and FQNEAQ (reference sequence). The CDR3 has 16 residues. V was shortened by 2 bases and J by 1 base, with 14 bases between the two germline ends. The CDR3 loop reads CASSLPLGRSQETQYF. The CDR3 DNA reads TGTGCCAGCAGCTTACCCCTGGGCAGATCCCAAGAGACCCAGTACTTC.

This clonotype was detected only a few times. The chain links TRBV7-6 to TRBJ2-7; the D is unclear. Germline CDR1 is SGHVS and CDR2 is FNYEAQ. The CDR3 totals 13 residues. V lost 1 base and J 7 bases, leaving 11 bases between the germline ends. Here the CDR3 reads CASSLDRLREQYF. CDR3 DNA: TGTGCCAGCAGCTTAGATAGGTTGCGGGAGCAGTACTTC.

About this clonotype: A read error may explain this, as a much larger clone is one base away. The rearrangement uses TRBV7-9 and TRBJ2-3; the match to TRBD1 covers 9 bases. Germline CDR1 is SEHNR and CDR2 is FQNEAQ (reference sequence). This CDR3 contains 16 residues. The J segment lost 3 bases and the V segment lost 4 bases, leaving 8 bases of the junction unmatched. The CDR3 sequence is CASSSSPGQGTDTQYF. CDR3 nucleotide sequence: TGTGCCAGCAGCTCATCCCCCGGACAGGGGACAGATACGCAGTATTTT.

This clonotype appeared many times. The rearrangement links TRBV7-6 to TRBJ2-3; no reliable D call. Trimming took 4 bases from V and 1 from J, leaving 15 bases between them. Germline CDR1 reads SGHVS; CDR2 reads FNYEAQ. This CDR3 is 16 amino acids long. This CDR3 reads CASSSVLSLGTDTQYF. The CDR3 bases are TGTGCCAGCAGCTCCGTCCTAAGTCTTGGCACAGATACGCAGTATTTT.

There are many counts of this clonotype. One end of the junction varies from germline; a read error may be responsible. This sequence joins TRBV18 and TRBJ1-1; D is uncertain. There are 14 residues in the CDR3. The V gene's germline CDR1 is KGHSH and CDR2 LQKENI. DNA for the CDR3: TGTGCCAGCTCTCAAATGTTGAAGAACCCTGAAGCTTTCTTT. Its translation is CASSQMLKNPEAFF.

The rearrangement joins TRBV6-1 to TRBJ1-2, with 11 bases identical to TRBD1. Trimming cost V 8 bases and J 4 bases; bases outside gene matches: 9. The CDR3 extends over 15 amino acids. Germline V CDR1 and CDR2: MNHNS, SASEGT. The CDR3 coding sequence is TGTGCCAGCCAGGACAGGGGGCGTACCCCCTATGGCTACACCTTC. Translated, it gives CASQDRGRTPYGYTF.

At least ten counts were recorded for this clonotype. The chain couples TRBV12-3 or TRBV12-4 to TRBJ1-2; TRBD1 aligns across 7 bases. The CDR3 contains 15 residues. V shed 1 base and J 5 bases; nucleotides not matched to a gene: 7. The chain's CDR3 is CASSLGGGGRYGYTF. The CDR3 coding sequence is TGTGCCAGCAGTTTAGGAGGAGGGGGCCGGTATGGCTACACCTTC.

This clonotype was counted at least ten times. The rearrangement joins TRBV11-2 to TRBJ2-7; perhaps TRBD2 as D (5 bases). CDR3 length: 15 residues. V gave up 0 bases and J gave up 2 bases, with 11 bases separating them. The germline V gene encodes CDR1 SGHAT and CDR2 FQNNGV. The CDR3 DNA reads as TGTGCCAGCAGCTTAGATCAACGGGGAACCTACGAGCAGTACTTC. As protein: CASSLDQRGTYEQYF.

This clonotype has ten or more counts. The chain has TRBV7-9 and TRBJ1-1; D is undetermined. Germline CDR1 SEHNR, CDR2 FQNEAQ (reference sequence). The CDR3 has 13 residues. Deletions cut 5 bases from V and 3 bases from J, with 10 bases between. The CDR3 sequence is CASSAMVDTEAFF. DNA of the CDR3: TGTGCCAGCAGCGCAATGGTGGACACTGAAGCTTTCTTT.